The sequence of this TCR beta chain was determined in a study of OX40 agonist ivuxolimab in advanced cancers. At the level of the study: A male proportion of 70% to 90% was recorded, with mean age approximately 57 years and range roughly 23 to 90.

Cycle 7 day 1, cycle 4 day 1, and baseline were the timepoints at which blood was sampled. Libraries were prepared by immunoSEQ multiplex PCR; TCRdb keeps only in-frame clonotypes and omits some of them. The profile shows fewer than 95,000 clones, roughly 89% of them singletons. Germline V gene lookup returns CDR1 MNHEY and CDR2 SMNVEV (reference sequence). The CDR3 consists of 21 residues. V was shortened by 5 bases and J by 1 base, with 32 bases between the two germline ends. The TCR sequence derives from an adult with an advanced solid tumor such as melanoma, head and neck, liver or kidney cancer. The material sequenced was CD4+ or CD8+ T cells sorted from blood, taken in a trial of the OX40 agonist ivuxolimab. The chain couples TRBV27 to TRBJ2-5; D may be TRBD1 (5 bases). Written as DNA, the CDR3 is TGTGCCAGCAGTGCCCCCTTTTCAGAGACAGCACCTTCTGCTCTCCAAGAGACCCAGTACTTC. This encodes CASSAPFSETAPSALQETQYF.